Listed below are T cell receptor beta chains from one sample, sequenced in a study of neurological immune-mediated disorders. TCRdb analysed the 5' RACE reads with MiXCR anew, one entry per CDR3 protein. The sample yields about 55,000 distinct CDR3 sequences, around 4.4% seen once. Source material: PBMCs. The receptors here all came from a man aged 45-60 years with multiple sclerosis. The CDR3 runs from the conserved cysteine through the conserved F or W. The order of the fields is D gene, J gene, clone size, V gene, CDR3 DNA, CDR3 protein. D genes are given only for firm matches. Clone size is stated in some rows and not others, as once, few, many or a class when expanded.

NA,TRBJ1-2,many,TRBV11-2,TGTGCCAGCAGCTCCCCGGACGGCTATGGCTACACCTTC,CASSSPDGYGYTF
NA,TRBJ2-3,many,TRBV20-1,TGCAGTGTAGGAAGACAAAGCACAGATACGCAGTATTTT,CSVGRQSTDTQYF
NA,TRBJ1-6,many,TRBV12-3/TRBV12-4,TGTGCCAGCAGCCCTAGAGGCCAGTCGATCAATTCACCCCTCCACTTT,CASSPRGQSINSPLHF
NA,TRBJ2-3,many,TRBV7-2,TGTGCCAGCAGCTTGCCTAGGACCACAGATACGCAGTATTTT,CASSLPRTTDTQYF
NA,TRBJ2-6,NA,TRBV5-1,TGCGCCAGCAGCTTGGGACAGGCTGGGGCCAACGTCCTGACTTTC,CASSLGQAGANVLTF
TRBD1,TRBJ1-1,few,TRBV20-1,TGCAGTGCTACGACAGGGGATTCCATGAACACTGAAGCTTTCTTT,CSATTGDSMNTEAFF
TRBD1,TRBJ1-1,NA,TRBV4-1,TGCGCCAGCAGCCAACAGCACAGGGGAAGGACTGAAGCTTTCTTT,CASSQQHRGRTEAFF
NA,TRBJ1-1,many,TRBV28,TGTGCCAGCAGCTCATCCCCCAAGTGGACTGAAGCTTTCTTT,CASSSSPKWTEAFF
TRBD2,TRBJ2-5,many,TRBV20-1,TGCAGTGCTAGAGATGAGCGGGGGGAAGAGACCCAGTACTTC,CSARDERGEETQYF
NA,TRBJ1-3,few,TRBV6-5,TGTGCCAGCCGGGGGACCTCTGGAAACACCATATATTTT,CASRGTSGNTIYF
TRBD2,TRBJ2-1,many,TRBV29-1,TGCAGCGTTGCGGGAGGGATGGCTGAGCAGTTCTTC,CSVAGGMAEQFF
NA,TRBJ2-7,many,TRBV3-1,TGTGCCAGCAGCCCCGCCGGGGGCGCATTTTACGAGCAGTACTTC,CASSPAGGAFYEQYF
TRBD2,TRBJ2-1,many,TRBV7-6,TGTGCCTCCTCGGGAGGGCGCTTTTCTGTGCAGTTCTTC,CASSGGRFSVQFF
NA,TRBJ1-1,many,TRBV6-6,TGTGCCAGCAGTCCGGGGGCGGCCACTGAAGCTTTCTTT,CASSPGAATEAFF
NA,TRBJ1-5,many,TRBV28,TGTGCCAGCAGTATGCGGGGCTCGGGGGTTCAGCCCCAGCATTTT,CASSMRGSGVQPQHF
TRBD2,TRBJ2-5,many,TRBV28,TGTGCCAGCAACAGACTAGCGGGGGCCCAGGCAGAGACCCAGTACTTC,CASNRLAGAQAETQYF
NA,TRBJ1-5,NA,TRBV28,TGTGCCAGCAGTTTAAGAGGGGTCGGCAATCAGCCCCAGAATTTT,CASSLRGVGNQPQNF